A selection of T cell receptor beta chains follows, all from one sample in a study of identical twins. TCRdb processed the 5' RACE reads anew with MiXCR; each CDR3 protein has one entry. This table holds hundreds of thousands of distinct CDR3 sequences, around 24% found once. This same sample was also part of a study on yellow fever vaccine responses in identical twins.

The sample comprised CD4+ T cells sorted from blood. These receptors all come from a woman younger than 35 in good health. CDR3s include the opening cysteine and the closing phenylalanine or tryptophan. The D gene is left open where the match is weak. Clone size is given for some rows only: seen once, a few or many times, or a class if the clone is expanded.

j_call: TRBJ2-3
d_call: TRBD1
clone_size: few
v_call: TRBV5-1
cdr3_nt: TGCGCCAGCAGCTTAGGACAGGCGGCAGATACGCAGTATTTT
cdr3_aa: CASSLGQAADTQYF

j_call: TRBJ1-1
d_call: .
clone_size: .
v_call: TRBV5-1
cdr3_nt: TGCGCCAGCAGCTTGGAGGCAGGGCCCATGAACACTGAAGCTTTCTTT
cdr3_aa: CASSLEAGPMNTEAFF

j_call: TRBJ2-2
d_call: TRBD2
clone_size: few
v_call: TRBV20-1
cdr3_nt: TGCAGTGCCAAAAAGGGACTAGCGGGAGATACCGGGGAGCTGTTTTTT
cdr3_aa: CSAKKGLAGDTGELFF

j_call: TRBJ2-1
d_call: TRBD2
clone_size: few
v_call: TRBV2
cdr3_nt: TGTGCCAGCAGGTCCCTAGCGGGAGTTTTCAATGAGCAGTTCTTC
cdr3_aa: CASRSLAGVFNEQFF

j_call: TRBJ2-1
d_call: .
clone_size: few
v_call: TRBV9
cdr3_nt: TGTGCCAGCAGCGTAGTAGGGTTAAACTCCTACAATGAGCAGTTCTTC
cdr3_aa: CASSVVGLNSYNEQFF

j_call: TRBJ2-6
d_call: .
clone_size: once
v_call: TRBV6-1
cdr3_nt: TGTGCCGCAGGGACTTCCCGCTCTGGGGCCAACGTCCTGACTTTC
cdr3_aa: CAAGTSRSGANVLTF

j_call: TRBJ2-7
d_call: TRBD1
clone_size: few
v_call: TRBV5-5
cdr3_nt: TGTGCCAGCAGCCTGTCTGGACAGGGCCGCTACGAGCAGTACTTC
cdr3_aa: CASSLSGQGRYEQYF

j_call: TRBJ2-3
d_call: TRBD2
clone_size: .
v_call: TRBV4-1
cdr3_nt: TGCGCCAGCAGCCTGCCTCGGACTAGCGGGAGAGTCACAGATACGCAGTATTTT
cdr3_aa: CASSLPRTSGRVTDTQYF

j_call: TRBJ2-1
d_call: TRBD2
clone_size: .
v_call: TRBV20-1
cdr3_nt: TGCAGTGCGCCCCGACTAGCGGGAGTGGGCCTTCTCGATGAGCAGTTCTTC
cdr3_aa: CSAPRLAGVGLLDEQFF

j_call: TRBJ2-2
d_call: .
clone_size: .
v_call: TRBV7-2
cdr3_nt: TGTGCCAGCAGCTGGGACTTTGGAAGTGGCGGGGAGCTGTTTTTT
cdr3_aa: CASSWDFGSGGELFF

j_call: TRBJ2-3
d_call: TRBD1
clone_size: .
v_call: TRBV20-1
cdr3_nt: TGCAGTGCTGATCACGGGGAGGGACAGGGGGCAGATACGCAGTATTTT
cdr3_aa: CSADHGEGQGADTQYF

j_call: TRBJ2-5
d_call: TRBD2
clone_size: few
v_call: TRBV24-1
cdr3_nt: TGTGCCACCCAGACTAGCACCGAGGTAGAGACCCAGTACTTC
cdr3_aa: CATQTSTEVETQYF

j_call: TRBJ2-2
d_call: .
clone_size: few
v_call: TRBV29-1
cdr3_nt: TGCAGCGTGAGGCTGACCGGGGAGCTGTTTTTT
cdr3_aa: CSVRLTGELFF

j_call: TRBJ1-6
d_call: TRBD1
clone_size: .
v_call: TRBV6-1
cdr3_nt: TGTGCCAGCAGGGCAGGGGGCTATTCACCCCTCCACTTT
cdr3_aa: CASRAGGYSPLHF

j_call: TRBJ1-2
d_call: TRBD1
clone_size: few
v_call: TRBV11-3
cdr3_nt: TGTGCCAGCAGCCCAGGGGGCAGGGACTATGGCTACACCTTC
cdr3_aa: CASSPGGRDYGYTF

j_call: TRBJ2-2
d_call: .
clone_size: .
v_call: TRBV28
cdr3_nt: TGTGCCAGCACAAACGGCATTACCGGGCTACTGTTTTTT
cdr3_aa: CASTNGITGLLFF

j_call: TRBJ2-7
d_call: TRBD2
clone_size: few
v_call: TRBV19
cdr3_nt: TGTGCCAGTAGTAAGATGACTAGCGGGTTATCCTACGAGCAGTACTTC
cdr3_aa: CASSKMTSGLSYEQYF

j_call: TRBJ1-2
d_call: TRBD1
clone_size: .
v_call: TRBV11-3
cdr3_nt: TGTGCCAGCAGCCTCTCAGACAGGGTTAATGGCTACACCTTC
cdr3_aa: CASSLSDRVNGYTF

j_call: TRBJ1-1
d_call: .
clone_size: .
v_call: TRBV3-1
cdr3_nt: TGTGCCAGCAGCCCAGGGAGTGACACTGAAGCTTTCTTT
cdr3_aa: CASSPGSDTEAFF

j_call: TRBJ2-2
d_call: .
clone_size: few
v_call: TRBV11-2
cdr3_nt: TGTGCCAGCAGGGGTGGCGGGGAGCTGTTTTTT
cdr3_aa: CASRGGGELFF

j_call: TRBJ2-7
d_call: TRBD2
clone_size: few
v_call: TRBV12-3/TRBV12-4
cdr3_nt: TGTGCCAGCAGCTCCAGCGGGAGGGCCTCCGAGCAGTACTTC
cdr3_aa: CASSSSGRASEQYF

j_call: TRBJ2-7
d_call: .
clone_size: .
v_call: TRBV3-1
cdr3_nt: TGTGCCAGCAGCAGGGGGTCCCATATCGTCGACGAGCAGTACTTC
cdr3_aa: CASSRGSHIVDEQYF

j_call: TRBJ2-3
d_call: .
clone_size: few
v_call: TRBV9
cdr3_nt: TGTGCCAGCAGCGTTAGGGAGAGCACAGATACGCAGTATTTT
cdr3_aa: CASSVRESTDTQYF

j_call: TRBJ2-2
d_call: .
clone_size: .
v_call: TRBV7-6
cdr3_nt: TGTGCCAGCAGCCGCACCGGGACATCGAACACCGGGGAGCTGTTTTTT
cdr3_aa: CASSRTGTSNTGELFF

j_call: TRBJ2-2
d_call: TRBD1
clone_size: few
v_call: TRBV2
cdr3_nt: TGTGCCAGCAGTGGACAGGGATGGACCGGGGAGCTGTTTTTT
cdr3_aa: CASSGQGWTGELFF

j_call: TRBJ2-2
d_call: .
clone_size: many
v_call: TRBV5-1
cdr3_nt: TGCGCCAGCAGCTTGGTTGGTTCCGCCGGGGAGCTGTTTTTT
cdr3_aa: CASSLVGSAGELFF

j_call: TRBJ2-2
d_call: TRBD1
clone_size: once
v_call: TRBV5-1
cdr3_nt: TGCGCCAGCAGCCCCGGGACAGCTGGGGACGGGGAGCTGTTTTTT
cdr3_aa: CASSPGTAGDGELFF

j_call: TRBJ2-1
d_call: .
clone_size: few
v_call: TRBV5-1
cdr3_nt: TGCGCCAGCAGCTTGGGCGGGGCAGGGAATGAGCAGTTCTTC
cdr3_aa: CASSLGGAGNEQFF

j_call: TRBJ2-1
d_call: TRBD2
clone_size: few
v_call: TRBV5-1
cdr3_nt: TGCGCCAGCAGCAAGTTGGGACTAGCGGGACCAAACTCCTACAATGAGCAGTTCTTC
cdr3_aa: CASSKLGLAGPNSYNEQFF

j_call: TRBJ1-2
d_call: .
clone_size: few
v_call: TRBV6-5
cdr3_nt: TGTGCCAGCAGTTACGGCATCATCTATGGCTACACCTTC
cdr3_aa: CASSYGIIYGYTF

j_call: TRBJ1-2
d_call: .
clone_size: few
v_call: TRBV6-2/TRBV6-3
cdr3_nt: TGTGCCAGCAGTTACTCGTTTGGGACCTATGGCTACACCTTC
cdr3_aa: CASSYSFGTYGYTF

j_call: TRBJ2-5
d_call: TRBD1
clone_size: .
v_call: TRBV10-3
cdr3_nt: TGTGCCATCAGTGAGATTTCACAGGGGAAGGAGACCCAGTACTTC
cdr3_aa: CAISEISQGKETQYF

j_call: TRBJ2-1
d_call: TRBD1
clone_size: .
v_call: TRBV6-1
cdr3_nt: TGTGCCAGCACCCGGACAGGGCTTTGGAATGAGCAGTTCTTC
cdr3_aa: CASTRTGLWNEQFF

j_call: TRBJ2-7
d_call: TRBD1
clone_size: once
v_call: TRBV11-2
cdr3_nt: TGTGCCAGCAGCTCGACGCATCAGGGGGCGCGGGAGCAGTACTTC
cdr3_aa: CASSSTHQGAREQYF

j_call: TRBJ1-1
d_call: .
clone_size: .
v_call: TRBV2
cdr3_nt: TGTGCCAGCAGGGGACAACAGACCGCCGGGGCTTTCTTT
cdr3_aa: CASRGQQTAGAFF

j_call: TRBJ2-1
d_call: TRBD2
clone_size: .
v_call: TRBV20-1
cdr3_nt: TGCAGTGCTATCGGGAGAGGTAGCGGGGGGGGGGAGCAGTTCTTC
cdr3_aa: CSAIGRGSGGGEQFF

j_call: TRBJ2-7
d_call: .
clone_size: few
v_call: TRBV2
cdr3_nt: TGTGCCAGCAGTGAAGAAAGCGTAACCTACGAGCAGTACTTC
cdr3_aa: CASSEESVTYEQYF

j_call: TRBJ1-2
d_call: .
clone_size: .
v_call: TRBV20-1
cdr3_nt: TGCAGTGCTCCAACCCCACTCTATGGCTACACCTTC
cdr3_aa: CSAPTPLYGYTF

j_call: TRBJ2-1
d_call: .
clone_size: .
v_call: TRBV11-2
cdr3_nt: TGTGCCAGCAGCCTAACAAATAACACATTAAACAATGAGCAGTTCTTC
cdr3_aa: CASSLTNNTLNNEQFF

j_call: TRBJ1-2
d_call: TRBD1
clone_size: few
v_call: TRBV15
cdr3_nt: TGTGCCACCAGCAGCGGGACAGGGCATCCTGGCTACACCTTC
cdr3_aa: CATSSGTGHPGYTF

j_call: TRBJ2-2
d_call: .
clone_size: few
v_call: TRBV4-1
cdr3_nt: TGCGCCAGCAGCCACCCAGGGTCAAACACCGGGGAGCTGTTTTTT
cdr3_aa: CASSHPGSNTGELFF

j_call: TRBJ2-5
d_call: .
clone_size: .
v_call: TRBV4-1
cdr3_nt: TGCGCCAGCAGCCAACTGGACAGCTACCAAGAGACCCAGTACTTC
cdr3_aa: CASSQLDSYQETQYF

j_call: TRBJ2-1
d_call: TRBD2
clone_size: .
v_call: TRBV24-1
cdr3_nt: TGTGCCACCAGTAGATTCTCAGCGGGAGGGGGTGGCAATGAGCAGTTCTTC
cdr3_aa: CATSRFSAGGGGNEQFF

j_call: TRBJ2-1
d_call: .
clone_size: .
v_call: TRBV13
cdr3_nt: TGTGCCAGCAGCTTAGACAGGGCGGGAGAGCAGTTCTTC
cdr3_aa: CASSLDRAGEQFF

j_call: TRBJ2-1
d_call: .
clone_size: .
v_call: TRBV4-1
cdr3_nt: TGCGCCAGCAGCCAAGAGTTGCGTGAGCAGTTCTTC
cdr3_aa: CASSQELREQFF

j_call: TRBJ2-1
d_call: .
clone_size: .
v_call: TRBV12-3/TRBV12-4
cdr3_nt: TGTGCCAGCATCCCGGGACTTACATACAATGAGCAGTTCTTC
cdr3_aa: CASIPGLTYNEQFF

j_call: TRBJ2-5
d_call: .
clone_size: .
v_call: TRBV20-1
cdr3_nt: TGCAGTGCCTCGACGCAACAAGAGACCCAGTACTTC
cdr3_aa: CSASTQQETQYF

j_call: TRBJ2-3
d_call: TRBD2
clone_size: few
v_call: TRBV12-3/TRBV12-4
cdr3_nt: TGTGCCAGCAGTTCCCACAGCGGGGGGCCAGATACGCAGTATTTT
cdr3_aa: CASSSHSGGPDTQYF

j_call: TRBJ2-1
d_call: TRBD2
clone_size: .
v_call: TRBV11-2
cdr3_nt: TGTGCCAGCAGCTTAGTCTCCCTAGCGGGTGAGCAGTTCTTC
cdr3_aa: CASSLVSLAGEQFF

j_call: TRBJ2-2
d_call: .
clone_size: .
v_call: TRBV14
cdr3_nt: TGTGCCAGCAGCCTTTTTTCCAAAGGGGCCGGGGAGCTGTTTTTT
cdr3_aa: CASSLFSKGAGELFF

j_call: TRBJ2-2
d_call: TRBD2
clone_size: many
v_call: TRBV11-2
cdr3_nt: TGTGCCAGCAGCCTTAGCGGGAGTTACACCGGGGAGCTGTTTTTT
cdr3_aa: CASSLSGSYTGELFF

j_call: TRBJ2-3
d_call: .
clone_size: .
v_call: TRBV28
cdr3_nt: TGTGCCAGCAGCTATGACTTGACAGATACGCAGTATTTT
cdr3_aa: CASSYDLTDTQYF